This T cell receptor (beta chain) emerged from a study of blood T cell repertoires in COVID-19. Whole-study context: Spain, Italy and the United States supplied samples that represented acute and convalescent COVID-19. T cells, B-cell-depleted T cells, or PBMCs supplied cDNA or gDNA.

This CDR3 has 16 amino acids. In germline, CDR1 is LNHDA, CDR2 SQIVND (reference sequence). V gave up 4 bases and J gave up 7 bases; unmatched junction bases: 13. Produced via immunoSEQ multiplex PCR; TCRdb's table is partial and in-frame only. The sample has about 210,000 clones; approximately 80% are singletons. The V and J genes are TRBV19 and TRBJ2-3; 8 bases match TRBD2. The sequencing input was peripheral blood. The TCR sequence derives from a human donor in a cohort sampled during active COVID-19. The DNA of the CDR3 is TGTGCCAGTAGTACTCAGCGGGAGAGAGGCTCTCATACGCAGTATTTT. It codes for CASSTQRERGSHTQYF. Supplemented by reference TRBV19 and TRBJ2-3, the full variable domain reads DGGITQSPKYLFRKEGQNVTLSCEQNLNHDAMYWYRQDPGQGLRLIYYSQIVNDFQKGDIAEGYSVSREKKESFPLTVTSAQKNPTAFYLCASSTQRERGSHTQYFGPGTRLTVL.